This is a list of T cell receptor beta chains from one sample in a study of blood T cell repertoires in COVID-19. Some clones are missing from TCRdb's copy, which holds only in-frame ones; the method was immunoSEQ multiplex PCR. The top ten hold 2% to 2.5% of the sample, which has 250,000 or so clones, 80% to 90% seen once. Sequenced input: peripheral blood. These receptors were obtained from a man aged 40-55 years who had recovered from COVID-19. Both conserved end residues are part of each CDR3. D genes are given only for firm matches. Size is stated for part of the rows, as once, few or many counts, or as a class when the clone is expanded.

DNA | CDR3 | J | D | V | size | length
TGTGCCAGCAGTTACAGGCAGGACTTCTCCTATAATTCACCCCTCCACTTT | CASSYRQDFSYNSPLHF | TRBJ1-6 | . | TRBV6-2/TRBV6-3 | . | 17
TGTGCCAGTAGTATAGCGGGGGGGAGGGTAGCCAAAAACATTCAGTACTTC | CASSIAGGRVAKNIQYF | TRBJ2-4 | TRBD2 | TRBV19 | . | 17
TGTGCCAGCAGCACAGACAGGGGTGACACTGAAGCTTTCTTT | CASSTDRGDTEAFF | TRBJ1-1 | TRBD1 | TRBV11-2 | few | 14
TGCAGTGCTAGTAAAGCTAGCGGGATCTACAATGAGCAGTTCTTC | CSASKASGIYNEQFF | TRBJ2-1 | TRBD2 | TRBV20-1 | . | 15
TGTGCCAGCAGCTTAGTTATGGGCAGAGCGAACACTGAAGCTTTCTTT | CASSLVMGRANTEAFF | TRBJ1-1 | . | TRBV7-2 | . | 16
TGTGCCAGCAGCCAAGATCTTGGGACAGGGAAAACCCTCTACGAGCAGTACTTC | CASSQDLGTGKTLYEQYF | TRBJ2-7 | TRBD1 | TRBV3-1/TRBV3-2 | . | 18
TGTGCCAGCAGCTGGGGCGCGGGAGCCTACGAGCAGTACTTC | CASSWGAGAYEQYF | TRBJ2-7 | TRBD2 | TRBV11-3 | . | 14
TGTGCCACCAGTGATTTCCCAGAAACTAGCTACGAGCAGTACTTC | CATSDFPETSYEQYF | TRBJ2-7 | . | TRBV24-1 | . | 15
TGTGCCAGCAGCTCTCGGGTAATGAACACTGAAGCTTTCTTT | CASSSRVMNTEAFF | TRBJ1-1 | . | TRBV7-2 | . | 14
TGTGCCAGCAGCCCCGGGACAGTTCCCTACGAGCAGTACTTC | CASSPGTVPYEQYF | TRBJ2-7 | TRBD1 | TRBV3-1/TRBV3-2 | . | 14
TGTGCCAGCAGCGCGGGAGGGGCTGCGGCTAACTATGGCTACACCTTC | CASSAGGAAANYGYTF | TRBJ1-2 | . | TRBV9 | . | 16
TGCGCCAGCAGCCAAGATTTGAGGGGGCCACGGGCCGCTGAAAAACTGTTTTTT | CASSQDLRGPRAAEKLFF | TRBJ1-4 | TRBD1 | TRBV4-3 | . | 18
TGTGCCAGCAGCCGGGGGCCAACTGCCGGGACAGGGGCCTCACCCCTCCACTTT | CASSRGPTAGTGASPLHF | TRBJ1-6 | TRBD1 | TRBV7-9 | few | 18
TGTGCCAGCTCCGCCACTAGCGGGTACAATGAGCAGTTCTTC | CASSATSGYNEQFF | TRBJ2-1 | TRBD2 | TRBV18 | . | 14
TGCGCCAGCAGCCCGGGACAGGGGACCTACAATGAGCAGTTCTTC | CASSPGQGTYNEQFF | TRBJ2-1 | TRBD1 | TRBV5-1 | . | 15
TGCAGTGCTAGTGAGGGGGGGCAATATGACTTCTTC | CSASEGGQYDFF | TRBJ2-1 | . | TRBV20-1 | few | 12
TGTGCCAGTAGTATAAACAAGGGGCTAGCGGGTACCACCGGGGAGCTGTTTTTT | CASSINKGLAGTTGELFF | TRBJ2-2 | TRBD2 | TRBV19 | . | 18
TGTGCCAGCAGTCCCGTGGACAGGGGGCTCAATGAGCAGTTCTTC | CASSPVDRGLNEQFF | TRBJ2-1 | TRBD1 | TRBV6-6 | . | 15
TGTGCCAGCCGGGACTTACTGTACCAAGAGACCCAGTACTTC | CASRDLLYQETQYF | TRBJ2-5 | . | TRBV6-5 | . | 14
TGTGCCAGCGGAGGGGGGGGCTTCTACGAGCAGTACTTC | CASGGGGFYEQYF | TRBJ2-7 | . | TRBV6-6 | . | 13
TGCGCCAGCAGCCAGGACAGGGAGCTCACAGATACGCAGTATTTT | CASSQDRELTDTQYF | TRBJ2-3 | TRBD1 | TRBV4-1 | . | 15
TGTGCCAGCAGTTATGGGCCAGGGGTGTACGAGCAGTACTTC | CASSYGPGVYEQYF | TRBJ2-7 | . | TRBV6-5 | . | 14
TGTGCCAGCAGCCAAGGGACAGGGGAATCACCCCTCCACTTT | CASSQGTGESPLHF | TRBJ1-6 | TRBD1 | TRBV3-1/TRBV3-2 | many | 14
TGTGCCAGCAGTTCCCAATCAACCGGGACTAGCCCGTACTTC | CASSSQSTGTSPYF | TRBJ2-5 | TRBD2 | TRBV6-5 | . | 14
TGTGCCAGCAGCTTGGACAGGAGTTCGGCTGAAGCTTTCTTT | CASSLDRSSAEAFF | TRBJ1-1 | TRBD1 | TRBV7-2 | few | 14
TGTGCCAGCCGCCGCGAGAACACTGAAGCTTTCTTT | CASRRENTEAFF | TRBJ1-1 | . | TRBV27 | . | 12
TGCGCCAGCAGCCAACAAACAGGGGCCGGGGAGCTGTTTTTT | CASSQQTGAGELFF | TRBJ2-2 | TRBD1 | TRBV4-3 | . | 14
TGTGCCAGCGGGACAAAGAACACTGAAGCTTTCTTT | CASGTKNTEAFF | TRBJ1-1 | . | TRBV12-3/TRBV12-4 | . | 12
TGTGCCAGCAGTTTTGGAGCGGGAGATGGCACCGGGGAGCTGTTTTTT | CASSFGAGDGTGELFF | TRBJ2-2 | TRBD2 | TRBV27 | . | 16
TGCGCCAGCAGGTCGAGCGGGGCCTCCTACAATGAGCAGTTCTTC | CASRSSGASYNEQFF | TRBJ2-1 | TRBD2 | TRBV5-1 | . | 15
TGTGCCAGCTCCCCCGACAGGGGGGCACGTCAGCCCCAGCATTTT | CASSPDRGARQPQHF | TRBJ1-5 | TRBD1 | TRBV18 | . | 15
TGCGCCAGCATGGGAGGGGGTACTACTGAAGCTTTCTTT | CASMGGGTTEAFF | TRBJ1-1 | . | TRBV10-2 | . | 13
TGTGCCAGCTCCCTTACGGTATCACCCCGAGGGGGAAGTGAAAAACTGTTTTTT | CASSLTVSPRGGSEKLFF | TRBJ1-4 | . | TRBV18 | . | 18
TGTGCCAGCAGCGGGCCGACCCAGTACTTC | CASSGPTQYF | TRBJ2-5 | . | TRBV5-6 | . | 10
TGTGCCACCAGCAGGTTGGGGACAGTCCGCAATCAGCCCCAGCATTTT | CATSRLGTVRNQPQHF | TRBJ1-5 | TRBD1 | TRBV15 | . | 16
TGCGCCAGCAGCCAAAACAGGGCTAACTATGGCTACACCTTC | CASSQNRANYGYTF | TRBJ1-2 | . | TRBV4-3 | . | 14
TGCGCCAGCAGTCGACTAGACGAGCAGTACTTC | CASSRLDEQYF | TRBJ2-7 | . | TRBV10-2 | . | 11
TGTGCCAGCAGTTTATTGGGGACAGGGACGTATGGCTACACCTTC | CASSLLGTGTYGYTF | TRBJ1-2 | TRBD1 | TRBV27 | . | 15
TGCGCCAGCAGTGGAGGGAACGGGGAGACCCAGTACTTC | CASSGGNGETQYF | TRBJ2-5 | . | TRBV10-1 | . | 13
TGCGCCAGCAGCCAAGGGCAGGGGCCGGGGACAGATACGCAGTATTTT | CASSQGQGPGTDTQYF | TRBJ2-3 | . | TRBV4-1 | once | 16
TGTGCCAGTAGTCCAACTAGCGCCTTTTACAATGAGCAGTTCTTC | CASSPTSAFYNEQFF | TRBJ2-1 | TRBD2 | TRBV19 | . | 15
TGTGCCACCAGTGATTACGACAGGGACTATGGCTACACCTTC | CATSDYDRDYGYTF | TRBJ1-2 | TRBD1 | TRBV24-1 | . | 14
TGTGCCAGTAGTCGGGGGTTAACAGATACGCAGTATTTT | CASSRGLTDTQYF | TRBJ2-3 | . | TRBV19 | . | 13
TGTGCCAGCAGCCGGGGACAGGACTATGGCTACACCTTC | CASSRGQDYGYTF | TRBJ1-2 | TRBD1 | TRBV6-5 | once | 13
TGTGCCAGCAGCTTAGTGCAGAACTCCTACGAGCAGTACTTC | CASSLVQNSYEQYF | TRBJ2-7 | . | TRBV7-9 | . | 14
TGTGCCAGCAGCCAAACTAGCGGGGGGGCCGCAGATACGCAGTATTTT | CASSQTSGGAADTQYF | TRBJ2-3 | TRBD2 | TRBV3-1/TRBV3-2 | once | 16
TGTGCCAGCACCTCGGAGGGTTTCACTGAAGCTTTCTTT | CASTSEGFTEAFF | TRBJ1-1 | . | TRBV7-9 | . | 13
TGCGCCAGCAGCCAAACCAGGGGCCCCAATCAGCCCCAGCATTTT | CASSQTRGPNQPQHF | TRBJ1-5 | . | TRBV4-3 | . | 15